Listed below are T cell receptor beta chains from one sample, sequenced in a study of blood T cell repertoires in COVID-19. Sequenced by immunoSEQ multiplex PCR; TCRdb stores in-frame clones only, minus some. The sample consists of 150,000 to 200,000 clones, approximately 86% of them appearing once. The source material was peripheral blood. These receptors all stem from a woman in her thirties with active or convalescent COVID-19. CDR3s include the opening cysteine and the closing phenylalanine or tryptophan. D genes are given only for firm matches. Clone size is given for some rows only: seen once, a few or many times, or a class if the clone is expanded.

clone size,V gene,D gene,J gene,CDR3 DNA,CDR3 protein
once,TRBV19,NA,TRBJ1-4,TGTGCCAGTAAGACAAACAGGGCCCCCTTTGCAACTAATGAAAAACTGTTTTTT,CASKTNRAPFATNEKLFF
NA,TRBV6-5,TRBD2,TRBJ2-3,TGTGCCAGCAGTACTACTAGCGGGAACACAGATACGCAGTATTTT,CASSTTSGNTDTQYF
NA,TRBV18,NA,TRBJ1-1,TGTGCCAGCTCACCACCGGGAGGAGAGTTCACTGAAGCTTTCTTT,CASSPPGGEFTEAFF
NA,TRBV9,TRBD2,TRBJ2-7,TGTGCCAGCAGCGTAGGGTTGTCCGGGGGGTACGAGCAGTACTTC,CASSVGLSGGYEQYF
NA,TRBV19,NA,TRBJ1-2,TGTGCCAGTAGTATCCTCGGGACTTCCCAATACGGCTATGGCTACACCTTC,CASSILGTSQYGYGYTF
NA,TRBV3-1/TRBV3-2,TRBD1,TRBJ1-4,TGTGCCAGCAGCTTGCGGACAGGGGTTGAAAAACTGTTTTTT,CASSLRTGVEKLFF
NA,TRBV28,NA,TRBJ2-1,TGTGCCAGCAGTCGGGGTTACAATGAGCAGTTCTTC,CASSRGYNEQFF
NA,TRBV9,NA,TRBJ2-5,TGTGCCAGCAGCGTAGGTGCAGGGTGGGAGACCCAGTACTTC,CASSVGAGWETQYF
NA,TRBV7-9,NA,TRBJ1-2,TGTGCCAGCAGCTTAGCACCGTCTTCCGGGCTAGCGGGTGGCTACACCTTC,CASSLAPSSGLAGGYTF
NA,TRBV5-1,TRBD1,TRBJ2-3,TGCGCCAGCGCCAGGGGGTCATGGGCATCAGATACGCAGTATTTT,CASARGSWASDTQYF
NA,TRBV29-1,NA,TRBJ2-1,TGCAGCGTTCCTAGGGGTTCCTACAATGAGCAGTTCTTC,CSVPRGSYNEQFF
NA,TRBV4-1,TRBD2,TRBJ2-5,TGCGCCAGCCGGCCGGTAGCGGGGTTCCTGGAGACCCAGTACTTC,CASRPVAGFLETQYF
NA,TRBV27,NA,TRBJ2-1,TGTGCCAGCAGTTTGTCATTCGCTAGTCCGGAGCAGTTCTTC,CASSLSFASPEQFF
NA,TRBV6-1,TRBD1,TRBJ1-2,TGTGCCAGCAGTGAATACCTGACAGGGGCTAACTATGGCTACACCTTC,CASSEYLTGANYGYTF
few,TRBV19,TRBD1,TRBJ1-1,TGTGCCAGTAGCCCCCGACAGGGTAGGAACACTGAAGCTTTCTTT,CASSPRQGRNTEAFF
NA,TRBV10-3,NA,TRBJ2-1,TGTGCCATCAGTGAAGCTAGCTCCTACAATGAGCAGTTCTTC,CAISEASSYNEQFF
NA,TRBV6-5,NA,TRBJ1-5,TGTGCCAGCAGTTACGGGGGGGACAATCAGCCCCAGCATTTT,CASSYGGDNQPQHF
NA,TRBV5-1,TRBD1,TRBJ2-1,TGCGCCAGCAGTTTCACTGTCCGGGACAGCTACAATGAGCAGTTCTTC,CASSFTVRDSYNEQFF
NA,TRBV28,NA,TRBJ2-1,TGTGCCAGCCTCACGGTACCCCGGAGGGACAATGAGCAGTTCTTC,CASLTVPRRDNEQFF
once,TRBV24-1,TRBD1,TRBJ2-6,TGTGCCACCGGCAGGGGGTCGTACTCTGGGGCCAACGTCCTGACTTTC,CATGRGSYSGANVLTF
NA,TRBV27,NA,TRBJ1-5,TGTGCCAGCAGTTTATATATAGCTACCAATCAGCCCCAGCATTTT,CASSLYIATNQPQHF
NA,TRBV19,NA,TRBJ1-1,TGTGCCAGTAGTGAGTACACTGAAGCTTTCTTT,CASSEYTEAFF
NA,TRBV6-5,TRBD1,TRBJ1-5,TGTGCCAGCAGGAGGGGACAGGGGCCGGATCAGCCCCAGCATTTT,CASRRGQGPDQPQHF
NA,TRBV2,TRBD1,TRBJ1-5,TGTGCCAGCACCTTGACAGGGTTGGGAAATCAGCCCCAGCATTTT,CASTLTGLGNQPQHF
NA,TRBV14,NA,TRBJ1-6,TGTGCCAGCAGCCAAGGGCAGGGTAATATGGCATTT,CASSQGQGNMAF
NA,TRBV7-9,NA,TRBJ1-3,TGTGCCAGCAGCTTAGCGCAGGGAGGCACCATATATTTT,CASSLAQGGTIYF
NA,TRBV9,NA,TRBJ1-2,TGTGCCAGCAGCGTCGAGCGGGGGAGCTATGGCTACACCTTC,CASSVERGSYGYTF
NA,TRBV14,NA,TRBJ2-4,TGTGCCAGCAGCCAAGTGGGGAGCAAAAACATTCAGTACTTC,CASSQVGSKNIQYF
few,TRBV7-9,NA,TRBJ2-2,TGTGCCAGCAGCCCCCTCCGAGGACTAACAAACGGGGAGCTGTTTTTT,CASSPLRGLTNGELFF
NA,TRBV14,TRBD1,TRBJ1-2,TGTGCCAGCAGCAAACGACAGGGAGTGTACTATGGCTACACCTTC,CASSKRQGVYYGYTF
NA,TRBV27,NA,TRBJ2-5,TGTGCCAGCAGTTTAGTACAGTCAGAGACCCAGTACTTC,CASSLVQSETQYF
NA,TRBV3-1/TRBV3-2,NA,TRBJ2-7,TGTGCCAGCAGCCGCTCGGGACATTTTTACGAGCAGTACTTC,CASSRSGHFYEQYF